This TCR beta chain came from a study of T cell repertoires in cytomegalovirus infection. This clonotype was seen ten or more times. J gave up 8 bases and V 6 bases, and 14 bases lay outside the gene matches. CDR1 is MNHNS and CDR2 is SASEGT in the germline V gene. This CDR3 comprises 15 residues. Using its own MiXCR run on the reads, TCRdb lists one record per CDR3 protein. The table has 500,000 or so distinct CDR3 sequences, 15% to 20% seen once. The chain is built from TRBV6-1 and TRBJ1-1; 8 positions agree with TRBD1. Sequenced input: CD8+ T cells from PBMCs. The sequence was obtained from a human donor in good health (CMV status not recorded). Some clones in this sample may be carry-over from other donors' samples. Here the CDR3 reads CASRYAKTDREEAFF. The DNA of the CDR3 is TGTGCCAGCAGGTACGCAAAAACGGACAGGGAGGAAGCTTTCTTT.